This TCR beta chain was profiled in a study of blood T cell repertoires in COVID-19. Germline V lookup: CDR1 SNHLY, CDR2 FYNNEI. Trimming cost V 5 bases and J 5 bases, with 15 bases left between them. The length of the CDR3 is 14 residues. The repertoire was sequenced with immunoSEQ multiplex PCR; TCRdb's copy has only in-frame clones and lacks some. The profile covers around 260,000 clones, with 80% to 90% appearing a single time and around 2.9% taken by the ten largest. The TCR originated in a woman under 40 with active or convalescent COVID-19. The rearrangement joins TRBV2 to TRBJ2-5; D not resolved. The sample was peripheral blood. This CDR3 is CASSSLTVSETQYF. In DNA, the CDR3 is TGTGCCAGCAGTTCCCTCACAGTATCGGAGACCCAGTACTTC.